The 20 T cell receptor beta chains below were found in one sample sequenced in a study of post-analysis software for immune sequencing data (dated by TCRdb to the mid-2010s). The library was generated by PCR. The sequencer was an Illumina HiSeq 2500. To reduce PCR and sequencing biases, unique molecular identifiers were built into the TCR beta cDNA libraries. Using fastp at Q25 and MiXCR, TCRdb reprocessed the public reads and kept productive beta chains. CDR3 protein sequences are deduplicated, and each keeps its most common genes and DNA. For this sample the table gives approximately 350,000 distinct CDR3 sequences, of which about a third were detected only once. Over 10% of the sample lies in the top ten. The antigens for these receptors are not known. Overall results and qualifications from the work: About 5 TRBV segments, including TRBV5-6, TRBV5-1 and TRBV20-1, were significantly more frequent in patients than controls.

Sequenced: blood. Receptors were obtained from a girl between 10 and 17 years old with multiple sclerosis.

The chain has TRBV5-1 and TRBJ2-3; possibly TRBD1 for D (5 bases). Germline loops: CDR1 SGHRS, CDR2 YFSETQ. Between the trimmed V and J ends, which lost 4 bases and 5 bases, there was a span of 8 bases. This CDR3 spans 12 amino acids. The CDR3 DNA sequence: TGCGCCAGCAGCCCACAGGAAGATACGCAGTATTTT. This gives the protein CASSPQEDTQYF. The full variable domain, rest sourced from reference TRBV5-1 and TRBJ2-3, is KAGVTQTPRYLIKTRGQQVTLSCSPISGHRSVSWYQQTPGQGLQFLFEYFSETQRNKGNFPGRFSGRQFSNSRSEMNVSTLELGDSALYLCASSPQEDTQYFGPGTRLTVL.

This CDR3 reads CASSGPGGIYNEQFF. The DNA for the CDR3 is TGTGCCAGCAGCGGACCGGGAGGTATCTACAATGAGCAGTTCTTC. The J gene is TRBJ2-1, the V gene TRBV7-2, with 7 bases lining up with TRBD2. This CDR3 contains 15 residues. The germline CDR1 and CDR2 sequences are SGHTA and FQGNSA. V lost 5 bases and J lost 3; bases outside the gene matches: 7.

This clonotype turned up a few times. The V call is TRBV9, the J call TRBJ1-1, with a possible D match to TRBD1 (6 bases). The CDR3 totals 16 residues. Trimming shortened V by 0 bases and J by 1 base, and 13 bases separated the two germline ends. Germline V gene data show CDR1 as SGDLS and CDR2 as YYNGEE. As DNA, the CDR3 is TGTGCCAGCAGCGTAGGTACAGGGTGGGGGAACACTGAAGCTTTCTTT. As protein: CASSVGTGWGNTEAFF.

The chain combines TRBV9 with TRBJ2-7; the match to TRBD1 covers 9 bases. Germline V gene lookup returns CDR1 SGDLS and CDR2 YYNGEE. The CDR3 sequence is 15 residues long. J was trimmed by 7 bases and V by 3 bases; bases with no gene match: 11. The CDR3 region is CASSGPGTGFGEQYF. In nucleotides, the CDR3 is TGTGCCAGCAGCGGGCCCGGGACAGGGTTTGGGGAGCAGTACTTC.

The J gene is TRBJ2-2, the V gene TRBV7-8; the D gene is possibly TRBD1 (5 bases). Germline CDR1 reads SGHVS; CDR2 reads FQNEAQ. The CDR3 has 18 residues. Trimming removed 0 bases at V and 0 bases at J, with 14 bases between. Here the CDR3 reads CASSLAGPSSSNTGELFF. In DNA, the CDR3 is TGTGCCAGCAGCTTAGCGGGGCCATCCTCCTCGAACACCGGGGAGCTGTTTTTT.

This rearrangement joins TRBV6-4 to TRBJ2-3, with TRBD1 matching over 10 bases. Germline CDR1 and CDR2: MRHNA and SNTAGT. The CDR3 length is 15 residues. V trimming: 0 bases; J trimming: 4 bases; junction bases outside the gene matches: 1. The CDR3 DNA is TGTGCCAGCAGTGACTCGACAGGGGGCGCAGATACGCAGTATTTT. It translates to CASSDSTGGADTQYF.

As for this clonotype: A much more abundant neighbour one base away suggests this may be a read error. The rearrangement links TRBV6-5 to TRBJ2-6; TRBD1 is a possible D gene (5 bases). CDR3 size: 15 residues. The germline V gene has CDR1 MNHEY and CDR2 SVGAGI. CDR3 sequence (DNA): TGTGCCAGCTCCCGCATTGACTCTGGGGCCAACGTCCCGACTTTC. The encoded protein is CASSRIDSGANVPTF.

The rearrangement uses TRBV6-5 and TRBJ1-4; 12 bases are a match to TRBD1. From germline, CDR1 is MNHEY and CDR2 SVGAGI. V trimming: 0 bases; J trimming: 5 bases; junction bases outside the gene matches: 7. There are 18 residues in the CDR3. In DNA form, the CDR3 reads TGTGCCAGCAGTTACTCGGCGGGACAGGGGGCAGTAAATGAAAAACTGTTTTTT. Protein: CASSYSAGQGAVNEKLFF.

The V and J genes are TRBV2 and TRBJ2-7; tentatively, D is TRBD1 (6 bases). The V end lost 8 bases, the J end lost 1 base, and 15 bases lay between the germline ends. Germline CDR1 reads SNHLY; CDR2 reads FYNNEI. The CDR3 length is 14 residues. CDR3 residues: CASAADSWSYEQYF. The CDR3, as DNA: TGTGCCAGCGCCGCGGACAGTTGGTCCTACGAGCAGTACTTC.

This clonotype was recorded at least ten times. The chain links TRBV24-1 to TRBJ1-5; no firm D call. V dropped 6 bases and J dropped 2 bases, with 7 bases sitting between them. Germline V gene lookup returns CDR1 KGHDR and CDR2 SFDVKD. This CDR3 region has 13 residues. The CDR3 here is CATSRGGNQPQHF. For the CDR3, the DNA is TGTGCCACCAGTCGAGGTGGCAATCAGCCCCAGCATTTT.

V and J are TRBV27 and TRBJ2-1, with TRBD2 identical over 8 bases. V was pared by 0 bases and J by 0 bases, with 7 bases of the junction left unmatched. This CDR3 has 18 amino acids. Germline CDR1 is MNHEY and CDR2 is SMNVEV (reference sequence). In DNA form, the CDR3 reads TGTGCCAGCAGTTTATCATCGGGGGGGTACCGCTCCTACAATGAGCAGTTCTTC. This codes for CASSLSSGGYRSYNEQFF.

This clonotype was detected a few times. The V and J genes are TRBV7-6 and TRBJ2-1; 10 bases line up with TRBD2. Looked up from germline, CDR1 is SGHVS and CDR2 is FNYEAQ. J gave up 4 bases and V 5 bases, and 11 bases lay outside the gene matches. This CDR3 spans 17 amino acids. The CDR3 nucleotides are TGTGCCAGCAGCCCCCTCGCGGCTAGCGGGGGTTACAATGAGCAGTTCTTC. Translating gives CASSPLAASGGYNEQFF.

The chain has TRBV7-6 and TRBJ2-1, with 7 nucleotides matching TRBD2. Per the germline V gene, CDR1 is SGHVS and CDR2 is FNYEAQ. CDR3 length: 15 amino acids. The V segment lost 1 base and the J segment 9 bases; nucleotides outside the gene matches: 9. CDR3 in amino acids: CASSLDSTSSTEQFF. CDR3 DNA: TGTGCCAGCAGCTTAGACTCGACTAGCTCCACTGAGCAGTTCTTC.

To note about this clonotype: A much larger clone lies one base from this, so it may be a read error. This chain uses TRBV10-3 with TRBJ1-2; TRBD1 aligns across 9 bases. Germline assignment: CDR1 ENHRY and CDR2 SYGVKD. The length of the CDR3 is 17 residues. The CDR3 coding sequence is TGTACCATCAGTGCCTTTGATCCCGGGACAGGGATCTATGGCTACACCTTC. It yields the protein CTISAFDPGTGIYGYTF.

Concerning this clonotype itself: A read error is possible here, since a much larger clone lies one base away. In DNA, the CDR3 is TGCGCCAGCAGCTTGGGGGACGGGTGCGACGAGCAGTACTTC. It translates to CASSLGDGCDEQYF. The chain recombines TRBV5-1 with TRBJ2-7; D might be TRBD1 or TRBD2, each matching 5 bases. CDR3 length: 14 residues. The germline CDR1 and CDR2 sequences are SGHRS and YFSETQ. Between the trimmed V and J ends, which lost 0 bases and 5 bases, there was a span of 12 bases.

Only a few counts were recorded for this clonotype. The gene calls are TRBV28 and TRBJ1-2; 10 nucleotides match TRBD1. Germline V gene lookup returns CDR1 MDHEN and CDR2 SYDVKM. Trimming took 7 bases from V and 9 from J; bases not matched to a gene: 14. The CDR3 contains 15 residues. The CDR3 sequence is CASITPSGTGDRYTF. The CDR3 DNA reads as TGTGCCAGCATAACCCCTTCAGGGACAGGGGACCGCTACACCTTC.

About this clonotype: A clone one base away is much larger, so this may be a read error. The chain links TRBV20-1 to TRBJ1-1; D remains ambiguous. Germline assignment: CDR1 DFQATT and CDR2 SNEGSKA (reference sequence). This CDR3 has 13 amino acids. Trimming stripped 7 bases from V and 6 bases from J, with 18 bases between. The DNA for the CDR3 is TGCAGTGGTAGCCGGACGCGCAGCGCTGAAGCTTTCTTT. It is translated as CSGSRTRSAEAFF.

This clonotype was counted only a few times. The chain couples TRBV6-5 to TRBJ2-1; TRBD1 is a possible D gene (6 bases). Trimming shortened V by 4 bases and J by 0 bases, and 10 bases separated the two germline ends. CDR3 length equals 15 residues. CDR1 and CDR2 from the germline V gene are MNHEY and SVGAGI. The CDR3 DNA sequence: TGTGCCAGCAGTTCCGTGGACAGCTCCTACAATGAGCAGTTCTTC. Amino acid sequence: CASSSVDSSYNEQFF.

The chain is built from TRBV6-4 and TRBJ2-6; maybe TRBD1 (5 bases). Trimming removed 3 bases from V and 0 bases from J, with 12 bases in between. Germline CDR1 is MRHNA and CDR2 is SNTAGT. The CDR3 sequence is 17 residues long. The CDR3 region has the DNA TGTGCCAGCAGTGATGGCAGGGATGTCTCTGGGGCCAACGTCCTGACTTTC. Translation gives CASSDGRDVSGANVLTF.

This clonotype was detected ten times or more. This chain connects TRBV5-1 to TRBJ2-2; D possibly corresponds to TRBD1 (6 bases). This CDR3 has 19 residues. Deletions cut 3 bases from V and 1 base from J, with 22 bases between. Germline loops: CDR1 SGHRS, CDR2 YFSETQ. The CDR3 DNA reads TGCGCCAGCAGCTCCCTCTTAAGAACTCAGGGGCTGAACACCGGGGAGCTGTTTTTT. Residues: CASSSLLRTQGLNTGELFF.